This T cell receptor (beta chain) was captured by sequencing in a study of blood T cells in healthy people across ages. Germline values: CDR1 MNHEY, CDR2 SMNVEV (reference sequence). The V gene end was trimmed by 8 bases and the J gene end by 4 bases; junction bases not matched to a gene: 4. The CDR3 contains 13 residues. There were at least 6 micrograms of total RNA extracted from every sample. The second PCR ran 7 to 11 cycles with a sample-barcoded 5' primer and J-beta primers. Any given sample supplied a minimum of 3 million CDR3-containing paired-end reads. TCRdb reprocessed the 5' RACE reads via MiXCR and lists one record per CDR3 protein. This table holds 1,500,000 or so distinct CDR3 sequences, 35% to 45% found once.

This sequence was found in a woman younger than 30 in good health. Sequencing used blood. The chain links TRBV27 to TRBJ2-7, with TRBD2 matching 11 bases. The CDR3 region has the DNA TGTGCCAGCGCAGCTAGCGGGAGGTACGAGCAGTACTTC. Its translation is CASAASGRYEQYF.